The 12 T cell receptor beta chains given below trace back to one sample, sequenced in a study of blood T cells in healthy people across ages. Alongside a J-beta primer mix, a sample-barcoded 5' primer served in a second PCR lasting roughly 6 to 11 cycles. TCRdb reprocessed the 5' RACE reads via MiXCR and lists one record per CDR3 protein. The sample contains approximately 1.5 million distinct CDR3 sequences, roughly 43% of which appear only once. The material sequenced was blood. The receptors come from a woman under 30 in good health.

DNA for the CDR3: TGTGCCAGCAGTTTCGTTGGGGGGATGTACGAGCAGTACTTC. Its protein is CASSFVGGMYEQYF. The chain is built from TRBV27 and TRBJ2-7, with a weak D call TRBD2 (6 bases). V lost 3 bases to trimming and J lost 4 bases, with 13 bases between them. CDR1 and CDR2 (germline): MNHEY, SMNVEV (reference sequence). The CDR3 contains 14 residues.

The chain uses TRBV28 and TRBJ2-3; TRBD1 agrees at 8 bases. The germline V gene has CDR1 MDHEN and CDR2 SYDVKM. This CDR3 is 15 amino acids long. The V and J ends lost 6 bases and 2 bases, in that order; junction bases with no gene match: 7. CDR3: CASRNRDRHTDTQYF. The CDR3 nucleotides read TGTGCCAGCAGGAACCGGGACAGGCACACAGATACGCAGTATTTT.

The chain employs TRBV7-9 and TRBJ2-4, with 7 bases aligning to TRBD1. The V gene's germline CDR1 is SEHNR and CDR2 FQNEAQ (reference sequence). CDR3 length equals 17 residues. Losses at the gene ends were 3 bases for V and 8 bases for J; bases not matched to a gene: 16. The CDR3 spells CASSFPRGVAGGDIQYF. The CDR3 DNA reads TGTGCCAGCAGCTTCCCTCGTGGGGTCGCAGGGGGTGACATTCAGTACTTC.

The J gene is TRBJ2-7, the V gene TRBV5-1, with a possible D match to TRBD2 (6 bases). CDR3 length: 16 residues. Germline V gene lookup returns CDR1 SGHRS and CDR2 YFSETQ. Trimming stripped 0 bases from V and 1 base from J, with 14 bases between. As DNA, the CDR3 is TGCGCCAGCAGCTTGGCCTCGCCAGGGAGGTCCTACGAGCAGTACTTC. This sequence encodes CASSLASPGRSYEQYF.

This clonotype was seen a handful of times. The genes are TRBV20-1 and TRBJ2-1; 7 bases align to TRBD2. Trimming at V came to 2 bases and at J to 0 bases, leaving 10 bases not matched to a gene. CDR3 size: 17 residues. Per germline, CDR1 DFQATT and CDR2 SNEGSKA (reference sequence). CDR3 DNA sequence: TGCAGTGCTAGACGCCGACTAGCTCCCAGCTCCTACAATGAGCAGTTCTTC. This translates into CSARRRLAPSSYNEQFF.

In its sample, this clonotype was seen a few times. The J gene is TRBJ2-3, the V gene TRBV20-1; D might be TRBD2 (5 bases). The CDR3 runs 15 residues. Germline CDR1 and CDR2: DFQATT and SNEGSKA (reference sequence). The germline V and J ends were trimmed by 6 bases and 0 bases, with 16 bases remaining between them. The CDR3 sequence: CSAAPSRRSTDTQYF. CDR3 DNA sequence: TGCAGTGCCGCCCCCTCGCGGAGGAGCACAGATACGCAGTATTTT.

J is TRBJ2-1 and V is TRBV7-9, with 10 bases that match TRBD1. The J segment lost 14 bases and the V segment lost 5 bases, leaving 3 bases of the junction unmatched. CDR3 length: 11 amino acids. Germline V CDR1 and CDR2: SEHNR, FQNEAQ (reference sequence). The CDR3, as DNA: TGTGCCAGCAGCGTAGGGACAGGGGAGTTCTTC. It translates to CASSVGTGEFF.

The chain uses TRBV20-1 and TRBJ2-3; TRBD2 matches at 15 bases. CDR1 and CDR2 from the germline V gene are DFQATT and SNEGSKA (reference sequence). Trimming at V came to 0 bases and at J to 1 base, leaving 8 bases not matched to a gene. This CDR3 contains 19 residues. CDR3: CSARDDPGTSGRRTDTQYF. CDR3 DNA: TGCAGTGCTAGAGACGACCCGGGGACTAGCGGGAGGCGCACAGATACGCAGTATTTT.

This clonotype was found many times. V gene TRBV7-9 combines with J gene TRBJ2-3; 12 bases align to TRBD2. Germline values: CDR1 SEHNR, CDR2 FQNEAQ (reference sequence). V shed 4 bases and J 4 bases; nucleotides not matched to a gene: 0. The CDR3 runs to 14 residues. The CDR3 loop reads CASSSSGRADTQYF. Here the CDR3 DNA reads TGTGCCAGCAGCTCTAGCGGGAGGGCAGATACGCAGTATTTT.

The CDR3 here is CASSYLGVGANVLTF. The CDR3 nucleotides read TGTGCCAGCAGTTACCTAGGGGTAGGGGCCAACGTCCTGACTTTC. V usage is TRBV6-2 or TRBV6-3 and J usage is TRBJ2-6, with D tentatively TRBD1 (5 bases). Trimming stripped 2 bases from V and 4 bases from J, with 9 bases between. CDR3 length: 15 residues. CDR1 is MNHEY, CDR2 SVGEGT, per germline.

This chain uses TRBV4-1 with TRBJ1-1; 9 bases align to TRBD1. The J segment lost 1 base and the V segment lost 5 bases, leaving 8 bases of the junction unmatched. Germline CDR1 reads MGHRA; CDR2 reads YSYEKL. The CDR3 runs to 16 residues. Here the CDR3 reads CASSAPGGQGNTEAFF. The CDR3 DNA reads as TGCGCCAGCAGCGCGCCAGGGGGACAGGGGAACACTGAAGCTTTCTTT.

The chain joins TRBV6-2 or TRBV6-3 to TRBJ2-5, with D possibly being TRBD1 (5 bases). The J call may not be correct, given that the DNA end is closer to TRBJ2-1. Germline V gene lookup returns CDR1 MNHEY and CDR2 SVGEGT. The CDR3 sequence is 14 residues long. CDR3 amino acids: CASANAGWQETQFF. The CDR3 nucleotides are TGTGCCAGCGCTAACGCAGGGTGGCAAGAGACCCAGTTCTTC.